This TCR beta chain derives from a study of blood T cells in healthy people across ages. Points from the study as a whole: PBMC samples, being unsorted, prevented any conclusive comparison of naive and antigen-experienced cells.

Using a J-beta primer mix together with a sample-barcoded 5' primer, a second PCR was run for about 7 to 12 cycles. Each cDNA molecule received a tag from a template-switch adaptor that had 12 random nucleotides. Each CDR3 protein gets one entry after TCRdb re-called the 5' RACE reads with MiXCR. The sample comprises roughly 1.6 million distinct CDR3 sequences, about 32% of which are singletons, and around 11% rests with the top ten. V gave up 0 bases and J gave up 7 bases; unmatched junction bases: 7. Germline CDR1 is SGHKS and CDR2 is YYEKEE (reference sequence). The CDR3 covers 14 residues. This clonotype was seen a handful of times. Its specificity is not known. Each sample gave at least 6 million isolated PBMCs. Total RNA was isolated from each sample in quantities of at least 5 micrograms.

V is TRBV5-5 and J is TRBJ2-7; 7 positions agree with TRBD1. The specimen sequenced was blood. The receptor was derived from a woman in her 30s in good health. CDR3 nucleotide sequence: TGTGCCAGCAGCTTGGCTGACAGGGCGGATGAGCAGTACTTC. It codes for CASSLADRADEQYF.